The source of this TCR beta chain is a study of blood T cell repertoires in COVID-19. The assay was immunoSEQ multiplex PCR, and TCRdb's table has in-frame clones only and misses some. This sample has a few hundred thousand clones, with roughly 85% found just once. CDR1 MDHEN and CDR2 SYDVKM come from the germline V gene. The CDR3 is 15 amino acids. With 6 bases removed from V and 7 bases from J, the gap between germline ends came to 21 bases. Input material: peripheral blood. This clonotype was obtained from a woman aged 25-40 years with active or convalescent COVID-19. This chain links TRBV28 with TRBJ1-2; tentatively, D is TRBD1 (6 bases). CDR3 in amino acids: CASSNHGGRGGGYTF. The CDR3 coding sequence is TGTGCCAGCAGCAACCACGGGGGGCGAGGGGGTGGCTACACCTTC.